Sequencing of this T cell receptor (beta chain) was carried out in a study of early T cells in non-severe SARS-CoV-2 infection. At the level of the study: The authors sequenced bulk RNA from unsorted whole blood, leaving chains unpaired.

Looked up from germline, CDR1 is SGHAT and CDR2 is FQNNGV. This CDR3 spans 15 amino acids. Trimming pared 4 bases from V and 1 base from J, leaving 13 bases between. The protocol attached unique molecular identifiers to individual cDNA molecules. TCRdb re-called the 5' RACE reads with MiXCR, one entry per CDR3 protein. Of approximately 39,000 distinct CDR3 sequences in the sample, roughly 4.8% were seen once. This clonotype has a count of ten or more. The antigen remains unidentified. Study-level points and caveats: There was a bias toward anti-spike CD8 responses in VDJdb matching, which missed private and CD4 specificities.

J is TRBJ1-1 and V is TRBV11-2; perhaps TRBD1 as D (5 bases). This clonotype was obtained from an adult who was a healthcare worker with PCR-confirmed SARS-CoV-2 infection or an uninfected control (not recorded which). The sequenced sample was whole blood. The CDR3 reads CASSSLTARNTEAFF. The CDR3 DNA reads as TGTGCCAGCAGCTCACTGACAGCGCGGAACACTGAAGCTTTCTTT.